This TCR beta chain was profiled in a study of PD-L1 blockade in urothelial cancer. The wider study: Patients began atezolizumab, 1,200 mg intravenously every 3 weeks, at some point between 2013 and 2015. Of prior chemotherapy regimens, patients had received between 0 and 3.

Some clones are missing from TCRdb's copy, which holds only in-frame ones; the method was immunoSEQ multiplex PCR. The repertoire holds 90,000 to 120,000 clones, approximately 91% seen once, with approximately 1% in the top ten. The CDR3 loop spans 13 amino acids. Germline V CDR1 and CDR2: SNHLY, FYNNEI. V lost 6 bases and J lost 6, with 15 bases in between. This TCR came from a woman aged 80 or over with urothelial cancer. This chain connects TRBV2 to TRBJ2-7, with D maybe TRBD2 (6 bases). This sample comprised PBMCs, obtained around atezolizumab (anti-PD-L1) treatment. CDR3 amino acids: CASSGSRVAEQYF. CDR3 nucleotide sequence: TGTGCCAGCAGCGGGAGTCGGGTGGCCGAGCAGTACTTC.